These T cell receptor beta chains were read from a single sample in a study of cytomegalovirus exposure and HLA in healthy donors. Some clones are missing from TCRdb's copy, which holds only in-frame ones; the method was immunoSEQ multiplex PCR. The sample lists around 170,000 clones; about three quarters were seen once. Sequencing used PBMCs. The receptors shown here come from a woman in her 40s in good health and CMV-seropositive. Each CDR3 is given with its conserved first and last residue. The D gene is left open where the match is weak. Rows may omit the clone size; those that give it use once, few, many or a size class.

clone_size j_call v_call d_call cdr3_nt cdr3_aa
NA TRBJ1-6 TRBV29-1 NA TGCAGTGCAGGGGACGGGGAGGGTTCACCCCTCCACTTT CSAGDGEGSPLHF
NA TRBJ2-2 TRBV28 NA TGTGCCAGCAGCACTCCGGGACTCTCAACCGGGGAGCTGTTTTTT CASSTPGLSTGELFF
once TRBJ2-7 TRBV11-2 TRBD1 TGTGCCAGCAGCCGACCGGGACAGGTGTCCTACGAGCAGTACTTC CASSRPGQVSYEQYF
NA TRBJ2-7 TRBV6-1 NA TGTGCCAGCAGGGGGTGGGGGGGCACCTACGAGCAGTACTTC CASRGWGGTYEQYF
NA TRBJ2-5 TRBV5-1 TRBD2 TGCGCCAGCAGCTTGGGCGGGGGAGAGACCCAGTACTTC CASSLGGGETQYF
NA TRBJ2-1 TRBV19 TRBD2 TGTGCCAGTTTAGCTAGCGGGGGCCGGCGGCAGTTCTTC CASLASGGRRQFF
NA TRBJ1-1 TRBV5-8 TRBD1 TGTGCCAGCAGCTCCTGGACAGGGAGGAACACTGAAGCTTTCTTT CASSSWTGRNTEAFF
once TRBJ2-3 TRBV6-5 TRBD2 TGTGCCAGCAGTTCGGGGGGGGGAACAGATACGCAGTATTTT CASSSGGGTDTQYF
NA TRBJ2-5 TRBV29-1 TRBD2 TGCAGCGTTGAAGATCGGGGGGACTCGTACCAAGAGACCCAGTACTTC CSVEDRGDSYQETQYF
NA TRBJ1-3 TRBV6-5 NA TGTGCCAGCAGGAGGGCTTTCTCTGGAAACACCATATATTTT CASRRAFSGNTIYF
few TRBJ2-1 TRBV19 TRBD1 TGTGCCAGTAGAGCCTACCAACGGGACAGCTCCTACAATGAGCAGTTCTTC CASRAYQRDSSYNEQFF
NA TRBJ1-6 TRBV10-3 NA TGTGCCATCAGCCTCGGGGGGGGTTCACCCCTCCACTTT CAISLGGGSPLHF
few TRBJ2-1 TRBV29-1 TRBD2 TGCAGCGGCCGGACTAGCGGGAGCTCCTACAATGAGCAGTTCTTC CSGRTSGSSYNEQFF
NA TRBJ2-7 TRBV7-2 TRBD2 TGTGCCAGCAGCAGAGGCGGGGGGGCCGCCTACGAGCAGTACTTC CASSRGGGAAYEQYF
NA TRBJ2-3 TRBV10-3 NA TGTGCCATCAGTGAGTCGGGCCAGGTGGGTACGCAGTATTTT CAISESGQVGTQYF
NA TRBJ2-5 TRBV27 NA TGTGCCAGCAGCTTGGTGGGGGCCCAAGAGACCCAGTACTTC CASSLVGAQETQYF
once TRBJ2-7 TRBV6-6 TRBD1 TGTGCCAGCAGGGCCCGGGACAGCGAGTACGAGCAGTACTTC CASRARDSEYEQYF
NA TRBJ2-3 TRBV4-2 TRBD2 TGTGCCAGCAGCCAGACAGCCATAAGCGGGGGGAACACAGATACGCAGTATTTT CASSQTAISGGNTDTQYF
few TRBJ2-3 TRBV10-1 TRBD2 TGCGCCAGCAGTGCTAGCGGGGGGAGCACAGATACGCAGTATTTT CASSASGGSTDTQYF
once TRBJ2-3 TRBV14 TRBD2 TGTGCCAGCAGCCAAGATACTCTATTGGGACTAGCGTACACAGATACGCAGTATTTT CASSQDTLLGLAYTDTQYF
NA TRBJ1-4 TRBV5-1 TRBD1 TGCGCCAGCAGCTTGGGCGGACAGGGGGATGAAAAACTGTTTTTT CASSLGGQGDEKLFF
NA TRBJ2-5 TRBV27 NA TGTGCCAGCAGTCACATTCTAGGGGCCAGGGAGACCCAGTACTTC CASSHILGARETQYF
few TRBJ2-5 TRBV28 TRBD2 TGTGCCAGCAGTTTCCTCTTTAGCGGGGCTAAAGAGACCCAGTACTTC CASSFLFSGAKETQYF
once TRBJ1-1 TRBV2 TRBD1 TGTGCCAGCAGTGACGACAGGGGCACTGAAGCTTTCTTT CASSDDRGTEAFF
once TRBJ1-2 TRBV9 NA TGTGCCAGCAGCGTAGAAGCAGGGCGGATTAGCTATGGCTACACCTTC CASSVEAGRISYGYTF
NA TRBJ1-1 TRBV27 NA TGTGCCACCCAACGCGGGGCTTTCTTT CATQRGAFF
NA TRBJ2-3 TRBV7-3 NA TGTGCCAGCAGCTTAACGACAGCAGATACGCAGTATTTT CASSLTTADTQYF
NA TRBJ2-5 TRBV5-1 NA TGCGCCAGCAGCTTGAAACAGGATGGAGGGTGGACCCAGTACTTC CASSLKQDGGWTQYF